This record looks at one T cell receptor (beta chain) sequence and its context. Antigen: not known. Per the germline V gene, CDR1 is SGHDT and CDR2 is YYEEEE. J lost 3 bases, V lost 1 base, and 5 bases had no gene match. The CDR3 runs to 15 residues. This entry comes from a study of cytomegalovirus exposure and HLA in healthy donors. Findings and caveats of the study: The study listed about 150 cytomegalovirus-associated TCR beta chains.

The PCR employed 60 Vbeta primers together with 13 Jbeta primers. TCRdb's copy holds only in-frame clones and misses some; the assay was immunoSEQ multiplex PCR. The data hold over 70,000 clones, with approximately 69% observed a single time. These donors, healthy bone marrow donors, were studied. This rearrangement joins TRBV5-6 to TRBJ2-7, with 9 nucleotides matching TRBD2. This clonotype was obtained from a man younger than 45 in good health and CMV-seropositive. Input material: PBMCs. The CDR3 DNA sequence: TGTGCCAGCAGCTTGTCATTAGCGGGAGTCTACGAGCAGTACTTC. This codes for CASSLSLAGVYEQYF.